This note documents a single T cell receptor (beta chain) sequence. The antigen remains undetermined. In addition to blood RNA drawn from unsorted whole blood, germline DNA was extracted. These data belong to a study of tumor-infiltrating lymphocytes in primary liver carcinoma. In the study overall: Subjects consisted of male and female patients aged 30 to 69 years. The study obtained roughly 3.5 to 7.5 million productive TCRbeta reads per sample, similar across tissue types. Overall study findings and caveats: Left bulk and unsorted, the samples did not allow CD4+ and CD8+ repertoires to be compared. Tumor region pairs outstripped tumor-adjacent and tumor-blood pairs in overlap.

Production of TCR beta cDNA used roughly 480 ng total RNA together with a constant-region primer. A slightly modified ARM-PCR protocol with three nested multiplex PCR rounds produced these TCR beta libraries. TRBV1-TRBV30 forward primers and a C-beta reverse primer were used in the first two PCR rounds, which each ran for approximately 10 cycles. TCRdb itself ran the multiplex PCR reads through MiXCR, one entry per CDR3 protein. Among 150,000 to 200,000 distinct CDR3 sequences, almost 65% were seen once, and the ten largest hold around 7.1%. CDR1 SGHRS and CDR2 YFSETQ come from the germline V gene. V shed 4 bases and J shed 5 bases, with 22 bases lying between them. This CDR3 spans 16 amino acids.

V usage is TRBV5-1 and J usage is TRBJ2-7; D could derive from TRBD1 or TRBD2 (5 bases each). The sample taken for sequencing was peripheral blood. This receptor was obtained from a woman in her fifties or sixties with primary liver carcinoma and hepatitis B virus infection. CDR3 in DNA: TGCGCCAGCAGCCCCGAGGGTCAGGGAAGGATGGACGAGCAGTACTTC. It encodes CASSPEGQGRMDEQYF.